These T cell receptor beta chains were read from a single sample in a study of cytomegalovirus exposure and HLA in healthy donors. The method was immunoSEQ multiplex PCR; TCRdb's version includes in-frame clones alone and lacks a portion of them. Of approximately 100,000 clones in the sample, under 85% are singletons; the top ten hold over 7.5%. Sequenced material: PBMCs. The receptors were gathered from a man aged 40-50 years in good health and CMV-seronegative. Both conserved end residues are part of each CDR3. A D gene is named only where the DNA matches it firmly. Not every row has a clone size; where given, it reads once, few, many or a size class.

j_call d_call v_call clone_size cdr3_aa cdr3_nt
TRBJ2-5 . TRBV7-7 . CASSQRAYSPPNSETQYF TGTGCTAGCAGCCAGAGGGCATACTCGCCCCCGAATTCGGAGACCCAGTACTTC
TRBJ2-2 TRBD1 TRBV4-1 . CASSQRQGDTGELFF TGCGCCAGCAGCCAAAGACAGGGGGACACCGGGGAGCTGTTTTTT
TRBJ2-7 . TRBV27 few CASSISGSSYEQYF TGTGCCAGCAGTATCTCTGGGAGCTCCTACGAGCAGTACTTC
TRBJ1-1 . TRBV7-2 once CASSLVVATNTEAFF TGTGCCAGCAGCTTAGTGGTAGCAACGAACACTGAAGCTTTCTTT
TRBJ1-6 . TRBV6-1 . CASSEALLADKYENSPLHF TGTGCCAGCAGTGAAGCTTTGCTGGCCGATAAGTATGAAAATTCACCCCTCCACTTT
TRBJ1-2 TRBD1 TRBV4-3 . CASSQDKQGAYGYTF TGCGCCAGCAGCCAAGACAAACAGGGGGCCTATGGCTACACCTTC
TRBJ2-7 TRBD1 TRBV2 few CASLPWATGAGEQYF TGTGCCAGCCTCCCTTGGGCCACAGGGGCGGGCGAGCAGTACTTC
TRBJ1-2 TRBD1 TRBV2 . CASSEWRDRLNYGYTF TGTGCCAGCAGTGAATGGCGGGACAGACTGAACTATGGCTACACCTTC
TRBJ1-4 . TRBV27 . CASRETGYSWEKLFF TGTGCCAGCAGAGAAACAGGGTACAGTTGGGAAAAACTGTTTTTT
TRBJ1-1 TRBD1 TRBV5-1 . CASSLRQGMNTEAFF TGCGCCAGCAGCTTGCGACAGGGGATGAACACTGAAGCTTTCTTT
TRBJ1-6 . TRBV4-3 . CASSQDGQRGNSPLHF TGCGCCAGCAGCCAAGATGGTCAGCGAGGTAATTCACCCCTCCACTTT
TRBJ2-3 TRBD2 TRBV7-9 . CASSASGNTQYF TGTGCCAGCAGCGCCAGCGGGAATACGCAGTATTTT
TRBJ1-3 TRBD1 TRBV7-9 . CASSSPDRGNTIYF TGTGCCAGCAGCTCGCCGGACAGGGGCAACACCATATATTTT
TRBJ2-5 . TRBV19 . CASSAGAETQYF TGTGCCAGTAGTGCGGGCGCCGAGACCCAGTACTTC
TRBJ1-5 . TRBV4-1 few CASSQEGNPGNQPQHF TGCGCCAGCAGCCAGGAGGGGAACCCTGGCAATCAGCCCCAGCATTTT
TRBJ2-5 . TRBV20-1 . CSARRQETQYF TGCAGTGCTAGGCGCCAAGAGACCCAGTACTTC
TRBJ2-7 TRBD1 TRBV9 . CASSVTGTGGYEQYF TGTGCCAGCAGCGTAACCGGGACAGGAGGCTACGAGCAGTACTTC
TRBJ1-1 . TRBV9 . CASSLGTLNTEAFF TGTGCCAGCAGCCTAGGGACACTGAACACTGAAGCTTTCTTT
TRBJ2-6 TRBD1 TRBV4-1 . CASSQPQQGPSGANVLTF TGCGCCAGCAGCCAACCCCAACAGGGGCCCTCGGGGGCCAACGTCCTGACTTTC
TRBJ1-4 . TRBV7-8 . CASSPPSMGGVREKLFF TGTGCCAGCAGCCCCCCCTCTATGGGCGGGGTCCGGGAAAAACTGTTTTTT
TRBJ1-5 . TRBV29-1 . CSVGGGRDQPQHF TGCAGCGTGGGGGGTGGACGCGATCAGCCCCAGCATTTT
TRBJ2-5 . TRBV7-9 . CASSPPWGGRTVETQYF TGTGCCAGCAGCCCCCCCTGGGGGGGGCGGACAGTGGAGACCCAGTACTTC
TRBJ2-3 TRBD2 TRBV28 . CASSLYPGGLAGTDTQYF TGTGCCAGCAGTTTATATCCAGGGGGACTAGCAGGCACAGATACGCAGTATTTT
TRBJ1-1 TRBD1 TRBV6-5 . CASRGTGLAEAFF TGTGCCAGCAGGGGGACAGGGTTGGCTGAAGCTTTCTTT